This entry features one T cell receptor (beta chain) sequence. The same CDR3 can be traced to other DNA sequences in this sample. V shed 5 bases, J shed 4 bases, and the junction held 6 bases outside the gene matches. Germline values: CDR1 MNHEY, CDR2 SMNVEV (reference sequence). This CDR3 has 14 residues. These data belong to a study of blood T cell repertoires in COVID-19. Study details: In each case, the material was cDNA or gDNA derived from T cells, B-cell-depleted T cells, or PBMCs.

The study drew participants aged about 18 to 89 years from 20 to 30 US areas. Exposed enrollees encountered a COVID-19 case at some point within 2 weeks before study entry. In the original analysis: It was from reference gene primer amplification that nucleated cell counts were estimated. TCRdb keeps only in-frame clones here, not all; method: immunoSEQ multiplex PCR. V and J calls and clone size come straight from that table; D and trimming were deduced from the DNA. The sample includes 150,000 or so clones, 87% seen only once; the top ten take roughly 4%. The material sequenced was PBMCs or T cells enriched from blood (not recorded which). The chain is built from TRBV27 and TRBJ1-2, with 8 bases lining up with TRBD1. The sequence derives from a woman aged 40 to 49 who had been exposed to COVID-19. This chain's CDR3 is CASSPGQGGYGYTF. CDR3 bases: TGTGCCAGCAGTCCCGGACAGGGAGGCTATGGCTACACCTTC.